This TCR beta chain appears in the sequencing data of a study of human T cells and chemical hapten exposure. Broader study findings: Significantly more large CDR3 similarity clusters arose among expanded TCRs than among controls.

The library attached unique molecular identifiers to individual cDNA molecules. TCRdb ran MiXCR on the RACE reads and lists one entry per CDR3 protein. This sample carries some 38,000 distinct CDR3 sequences, roughly 7.2% of them seen once, and the ten largest clones take around 1.2%. This clonotype was detected ten times or more. As yet, its antigen is unknown. Sample time point: pre-sensitization, week 0. Noted treatment: therapeutic diphenylcyclopropenone sensitization with weekly scalp DPC. Every donor had alopecia and was 18 to 70 years old; all were suitable for DPC. The CDR3 is made up of 15 amino acids. V lost 4 bases and J lost 8; bases outside the gene matches: 9. CDR1 and CDR2 from the germline V gene are MNHNY and SVGAGI (reference sequence).

The rearrangement uses TRBV6-6 and TRBJ2-1; 9 bases line up with TRBD1. The clonotype comes from a woman aged 45-59 years with alopecia areata. Some clones in this sample may be carry-over from other donors' samples. This specimen was whole blood, taken in connection with sensitization to the hapten diphenylcyclopropenone (DPC). CDR3 region: CASSSTGQGRDEQFF. The CDR3 DNA reads TGTGCCAGCAGTTCAACGGGACAGGGTAGGGATGAGCAGTTCTTC.